The 16 T cell receptor beta chains below all came from one sample that was sequenced in a study of blood T cell repertoires in COVID-19. Assay used: immunoSEQ multiplex PCR; TCRdb lists only in-frame clones, some missing. Here the sample spans about 170,000 clones, around 87% being singletons. Material for sequencing was peripheral blood. These receptors were collected from a woman over 75 with COVID-19, enrolled during active disease.

This clone was seen ten or more times. This chain links TRBV28 with TRBJ1-5; no clear D. Trimming removed 1 base at V and 0 bases at J, with 13 bases between. Looked up from germline, CDR1 is MDHEN and CDR2 is SYDVKM. The CDR3 has 17 residues. This CDR3 reads CASSLSGLIISNQPQHF. CDR3 nucleotide sequence: TGTGCCAGCAGTTTATCTGGGCTCATTATTAGCAATCAGCCCCAGCATTTT.

CDR3 region: CASSLDRQNSYNEQFF. The CDR3 DNA reads TGTGCCAGCAGCTTAGACAGGCAGAACTCCTACAATGAGCAGTTCTTC. The chain is built from TRBV7-2 and TRBJ2-1, with a tentative D call TRBD1 (5 bases). The CDR3 has 16 amino acids. The V and J ends lost 1 base and 0 bases respectively, with 10 bases between them. Looked up from germline, CDR1 is SGHTA and CDR2 is FQGNSA. Complete variable domain (other parts from reference TRBV7-2 and TRBJ2-1): GAGVSQSPSNKVTEKGKDVELRCDPISGHTALYWYRQSLGQGLEFLIYFQGNSAPDKSGLPSDRFSAERTGGSVSTLTIQRTQQEDSAVYLCASSLDRQNSYNEQFFGPGTRLTVL.

V and J are TRBV7-3 and TRBJ2-1; 9 bases line up with TRBD2. The CDR3 totals 15 residues. Germline-derived CDR1 and CDR2 are SGHTA and FQGTGA. The trim removed 2 bases at V and 6 bases at J, leaving 5 bases unmatched. This CDR3 is CASSLLAGSVNEQFF. CDR3 nucleotide sequence: TGTGCCAGCAGCTTACTAGCGGGGAGTGTCAATGAGCAGTTCTTC.

The chain uses TRBV28 and TRBJ1-1, with TRBD1 matching over 10 bases. This CDR3 has 14 amino acids. CDR1 is MDHEN, CDR2 SYDVKM, per germline. V shed 2 bases and J 3 bases; nucleotides not matched to a gene: 0. Here the CDR3 DNA reads TGTGCCAGCAGTTTAGGGACAGGGGACACTGAAGCTTTCTTT. It yields the protein CASSLGTGDTEAFF.

This clone has a single count. The V call is TRBV14, the J call TRBJ1-1; 7 nucleotides match TRBD1. CDR1 is SGHDN, CDR2 FVKESK, per germline. The junction had 10 bases not matched to a gene; V was cut back by 2 bases and J by 7 bases. The CDR3 has 15 amino acids. CDR3 protein: CASSQQGGWTDEAFF. The DNA of the CDR3 is TGTGCCAGCAGCCAACAAGGGGGCTGGACAGATGAAGCTTTCTTT.

The chain is built from TRBV4-1 and TRBJ1-4; D unclear. The CDR3 is 15 residues long. Trimming cost V 0 bases and J 8 bases, with 13 bases left between them. Germline CDR1 MGHRA, CDR2 YSYEKL. The chain's CDR3 is CASSQDGNYGEKLFF. The CDR3 nucleotides read TGCGCCAGCAGCCAAGACGGGAATTACGGGGAAAAACTGTTTTTT.

CDR3: CASSYSAGGPVDEQFF. The CDR3 DNA reads as TGTGCCAGCAGTTACTCTGCGGGAGGGCCCGTGGATGAGCAGTTCTTC. The rearrangement joins TRBV6-2 or TRBV6-3 to TRBJ2-1, with 9 bases aligning to TRBD2. Germline loops: CDR1 MNHEY, CDR2 SVGEGT. The trim removed 0 bases at V and 8 bases at J, leaving 8 bases unmatched. CDR3 length equals 16 residues.

The chain couples TRBV18 to TRBJ1-1, with D perhaps matching TRBD1 (6 bases). The length of the CDR3 is 15 residues. The germline gives CDR1 KGHSH, CDR2 LQKENI. V was trimmed by 1 base and J by 4 bases, leaving 13 bases between them. CDR3 sequence: CASSPQQGRITEAFF. Written as DNA, the CDR3 is TGTGCCAGCTCACCACAGCAGGGGCGGATCACTGAAGCTTTCTTT.

The chain couples TRBV28 to TRBJ2-1; 14 bases are shared with TRBD2. With 4 bases clipped from V and 3 bases from J, the junction kept 5 bases outside the gene matches. From germline, CDR1 is MDHEN and CDR2 SYDVKM. This CDR3 has 17 residues. The CDR3 coding sequence is TGTGCCAGCAGTTCCGGACTAGCGGGAGGCCTCTACAATGAGCAGTTCTTC. It is translated as CASSSGLAGGLYNEQFF.

This rearrangement joins TRBV7-2 to TRBJ2-5; D remains unclear. CDR3 length: 13 residues. V lost 5 bases and J lost 1, with 8 bases in between. Looked up from germline, CDR1 is SGHTA and CDR2 is FQGNSA. The CDR3 here is CASSPRSQETQYF. In nucleotides, the CDR3 is TGTGCCAGCAGCCCTAGGAGCCAAGAGACCCAGTACTTC. Full variable domain (remainder filled in from reference TRBV7-2 and TRBJ2-5): GAGVSQSPSNKVTEKGKDVELRCDPISGHTALYWYRQSLGQGLEFLIYFQGNSAPDKSGLPSDRFSAERTGGSVSTLTIQRTQQEDSAVYLCASSPRSQETQYFGPGTRLLVL.

This clone appeared a single time. The V gene is TRBV9, the J gene TRBJ1-2, with 8 bases matching TRBD1. Per germline, CDR1 SGDLS and CDR2 YYNGEE. The CDR3 contains 15 residues. V shed 2 bases, J shed 0 bases, and the junction held 3 bases outside the gene matches. CDR3 region: CASSVQTGANYGYTF. The CDR3 DNA sequence: TGTGCCAGCAGCGTGCAGACAGGGGCTAACTATGGCTACACCTTC.

This clone was picked up one time. The CDR3 nucleotides read TGCAGCGTTGGGGGGCTCAATCAGCCCCAGCATTTT. This codes for CSVGGLNQPQHF. The rearrangement links TRBV29-1 to TRBJ1-5; tentative D call: TRBD1 (6 bases). V lost 4 bases and J 3 bases, leaving 7 bases between the germline ends. The CDR3 length is 12 residues. CDR1 is SQVTM, CDR2 ANQGSEA, per germline. The whole variable domain, remainder taken from reference TRBV29-1 and TRBJ1-5, is SAVISQKPSRDICQRGTSLTIQCQVDSQVTMMFWYRQQPGQSLTLIATANQGSEATYESGFVIDKFPISRPNLTFSTLTVSNMSPEDSSIYLCSVGGLNQPQHFGDGTRLSIL.

The chain couples TRBV2 to TRBJ1-1; possibly TRBD1 for D (5 bases). Germline CDR1 is SNHLY and CDR2 is FYNNEI. The ends were cut back, 6 bases at V and 6 bases at J, with 14 bases in the middle. This CDR3 has 13 residues. The CDR3 spells CASRDMFIPEAFF. CDR3 coding DNA: TGTGCCAGCAGGGACATGTTTATCCCTGAAGCTTTCTTT.

CDR3 amino acids: CASSLRPGQGNEQYF. As DNA, the CDR3 is TGTGCCAGCAGCCTTAGGCCGGGACAGGGGAACGAGCAGTACTTC. The V call is TRBV28, the J call TRBJ2-7; 10 bases align to TRBD1. CDR1 and CDR2 (germline): MDHEN, SYDVKM. This CDR3 comprises 15 residues. V trimming: 6 bases; J trimming: 5 bases; junction bases outside the gene matches: 10.

The V call is TRBV28, the J call TRBJ2-1, with TRBD2 matching 10 bases. Germline V gene sequence: CDR1 MDHEN, CDR2 SYDVKM. This CDR3 is built from 14 residues. Germline trimming cut 9 bases from V and 7 bases from J; bases unmatched to any gene: 9. This CDR3 is CASRTSGTGNEQFF. CDR3 nucleotide sequence: TGTGCCAGTCGGACTAGCGGCACGGGGAATGAGCAGTTCTTC.

The chain uses TRBV6-5 and TRBJ2-1; tentative D call: TRBD2 (6 bases). The CDR3 length is 16 residues. CDR1 is MNHEY, CDR2 SVGAGI, per germline. Trimming left V 4 bases short and J 10 bases short, with 23 bases between. As DNA, the CDR3 is TGTGCCAGCAGTTCTCCGACTAGTAGAGGGGAAAGAGAGCAGTTCTTC. Translating it yields CASSSPTSRGEREQFF.